This TCR beta chain was identified during a study of T cells in Graves' hyperthyroidism and ophthalmopathy. Germline lookup yields CDR1 SGHVS and CDR2 FQNEAQ. The J segment lost 0 bases and the V segment lost 5 bases, leaving 3 bases of the junction unmatched. This CDR3 spans 14 amino acids. With respect to this clonotype: No antigen is known for it.

Regarding the study as a whole: Blood samples included most of the expanded thyroid clonotypes exceeding 0.001. Stable hyperthyroidism and ophthalmopathy were separated using 13 V-J signatures.

It was considered stable Graves' hyperthyroidism when ophthalmopathy did not progress within 18 months. Fresh peripheral blood, around 10 ml of it, supplied the PBMCs. There were TCR beta CDR3 regions amplified from RNA transcripts. During a first-round RT-PCR of the TCR CDR3, the HTBI primer set was used. TCRdb re-called the multiplex PCR reads through MiXCR, storing one row per CDR3 protein. The profile covers about 99,000 distinct CDR3 sequences, with approximately 48% appearing a single time and 26% taken by the ten largest. Input material: blood. The V and J genes are TRBV7-8 and TRBJ2-7; TRBD2 matches at 8 bases. This sequence originates from a man aged 35-49 years with Graves' hyperthyroidism. This CDR3 is CASSPSGSSYEQYF. The CDR3 nucleotides are TGTGCCAGCAGCCCCAGCGGGAGCTCCTACGAGCAGTACTTC.